The rows below give T cell receptor beta chains drawn from one sample of a study of blood T cell repertoires in COVID-19. The method was immunoSEQ multiplex PCR; TCRdb's version includes in-frame clones alone and lacks a portion of them. The table shows over 120,000 clones, with about three quarters occurring only once. Sequencing used peripheral blood. Receptors were obtained from a woman older than 75 with active or convalescent COVID-19. CDR3s include the opening cysteine and the closing phenylalanine or tryptophan.

v_gene: TRBV5-4; CDR3aa: CASSLRRGSTGELFF
v_gene: TRBV6-1; CDR3aa: CASSENRGRGKLFF
v_gene: TRBV12-3/TRBV12-4; CDR3aa: CASSRTVYGYTF
v_gene: TRBV29-1; CDR3aa: CSVVTGDGELFF
v_gene: TRBV30; CDR3aa: CAWSGGRTDQPQHF
v_gene: TRBV29-1; CDR3aa: CSVGVQTILYDEQFF
v_gene: TRBV2; CDR3aa: CASSAERSGGLNEQFF
v_gene: TRBV5-5; CDR3aa: CASSSAGQGGLNEQFF
v_gene: TRBV7-9; CDR3aa: CASSLEGQATEAFF
v_gene: TRBV18; CDR3aa: CASSLEQGGTDTQYF
v_gene: TRBV25-1; CDR3aa: CASSESGAKNTEAFF
v_gene: TRBV5-1; CDR3aa: CASSLTDRYGYTF
v_gene: TRBV2; CDR3aa: CASSDTGGLTGWDTQYF
v_gene: TRBV4-3; CDR3aa: CASSQVGEKLFF